The clone carrying this T cell receptor beta chain was seen ten or more times. Its antigen is unidentified. The sampling schedule covered blood at baseline, cycle 4 day 1, and cycle 7 day 1. CDR1 and CDR2 from the germline V gene are SGHRS and YFSETQ. The trim removed 8 bases at V and 4 bases at J, leaving 14 bases unmatched. The CDR3 length is 15 residues. These data belong to a study of OX40 agonist ivuxolimab in advanced cancers. Study findings and constraints: Expanded clones were, on average, more numerous in CD8+ T cells than in CD4+. Among some nonresponders, normalized T-cell clonal expansion was also low.

This table comes from immunoSEQ multiplex PCR, and its TCRdb copy is limited to in-frame clones, with some not included. The sample includes fewer than 85,000 clones, approximately 84% of them seen just once. The clonotype comes from an adult with an advanced solid tumor such as melanoma, head and neck, liver or kidney cancer. This material consisted of CD4+ or CD8+ T cells sorted from blood, taken in a trial of the OX40 agonist ivuxolimab. V and J are TRBV5-1 and TRBJ2-7, with 8 bases lining up with TRBD2. The CDR3 DNA follows: TGCGCCAGTACCTTTTTCAGCGGGAGTGGGTACGAGCAGTACTTC. Amino acid sequence: CASTFFSGSGYEQYF.